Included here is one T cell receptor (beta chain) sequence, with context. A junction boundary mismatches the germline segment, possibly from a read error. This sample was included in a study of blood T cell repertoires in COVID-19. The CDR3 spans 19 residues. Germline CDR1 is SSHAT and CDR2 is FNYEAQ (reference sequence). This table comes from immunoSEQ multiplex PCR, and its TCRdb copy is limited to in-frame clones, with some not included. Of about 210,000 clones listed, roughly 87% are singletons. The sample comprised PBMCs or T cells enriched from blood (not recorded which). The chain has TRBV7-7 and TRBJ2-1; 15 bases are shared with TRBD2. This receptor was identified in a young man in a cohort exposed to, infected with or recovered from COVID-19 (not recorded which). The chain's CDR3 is CASSLRGLAGGPFYNEQFF. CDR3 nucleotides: TGTGCTAGCAGCTTGAGGGGACTAGCGGGAGGCCCCTTCTACAATGAGCAGTTCTTC.